This is a list of T cell receptor beta chains from one sample in a study of T cell repertoires in cytomegalovirus infection. TCRdb redid the calling of the reads with MiXCR, one entry per CDR3 protein. In the table there are more than 150,000 distinct CDR3 sequences, approximately 20% of which are singletons. Sequences were obtained from PBMCs. The source is a human donor in good health (CMV status not recorded). Some clones in this sample may be carry-over from other donors' samples. CDR3s include the opening cysteine and the closing phenylalanine or tryptophan. D genes are given only for firm matches. Clone size appears in some rows only: once, few, many, or a class for an expanded clone.

CDR3nt: TGTGCCAGCAGCTCACAGCGGGGGGGCAGAGCCGGGGAGCTGTTTTTT
CDR3aa: CASSSQRGGRAGELFF
j_gene: TRBJ2-2
abundance: many
d_gene: TRBD2
v_gene: TRBV7-3

CDR3nt: TGTGCCAGCAGCCTAGACATCTATGGCTACACCTTC
CDR3aa: CASSLDIYGYTF
j_gene: TRBJ1-2
abundance: NA
d_gene: NA
v_gene: TRBV12-3/TRBV12-4

CDR3nt: TGTGCCAGCAGCCCAGGACAGGGTGACAATGAGCAGTTCTTC
CDR3aa: CASSPGQGDNEQFF
j_gene: TRBJ2-1
abundance: few
d_gene: TRBD1
v_gene: TRBV7-6

CDR3nt: TGTGCCAGCAGCTTACGAGGGGCTTCCCAAGAGACCCAGTACTTC
CDR3aa: CASSLRGASQETQYF
j_gene: TRBJ2-5
abundance: few
d_gene: NA
v_gene: TRBV7-3

CDR3nt: TGTGCCAGCAGGCCCACTCAGGGAGAGGGCTCACCCCTCCACTTT
CDR3aa: CASRPTQGEGSPLHF
j_gene: TRBJ1-6
abundance: few
d_gene: NA
v_gene: TRBV12-3/TRBV12-4

CDR3nt: TGTGCCAGTGGGGCCTTCGTCGAGCAGTTCTTC
CDR3aa: CASGAFVEQFF
j_gene: TRBJ2-1
abundance: few
d_gene: NA
v_gene: TRBV19

CDR3nt: TGTGCCAGCAGTTACTCTAGGAGGGGGGCCCGAGTCGCTAGCACAGATACGCAGTATTTT
CDR3aa: CASSYSRRGARVASTDTQYF
j_gene: TRBJ2-3
abundance: NA
d_gene: NA
v_gene: TRBV6-2/TRBV6-3

CDR3nt: TGTGCCAGCAGTCCGGGAGGTCCGGGTGGTGTTTACGAGCAGTACTTC
CDR3aa: CASSPGGPGGVYEQYF
j_gene: TRBJ2-7
abundance: NA
d_gene: TRBD2
v_gene: TRBV6-2/TRBV6-3

CDR3nt: TGTGCCAGCAGCTTAGATGGGTCCGGGGAGCTGTTTTTT
CDR3aa: CASSLDGSGELFF
j_gene: TRBJ2-2
abundance: NA
d_gene: NA
v_gene: TRBV11-2

CDR3nt: TGTGCCAGCAGCCAGGGGACAGGCGGCTGGGAGACCCAGTACTTC
CDR3aa: CASSQGTGGWETQYF
j_gene: TRBJ2-5
abundance: many
d_gene: TRBD1
v_gene: TRBV12-3/TRBV12-4

CDR3nt: TGTGCTAGTGGTTTGGACCGCCTGACCTCCAAAAACATTCAGTACTTC
CDR3aa: CASGLDRLTSKNIQYF
j_gene: TRBJ2-4
abundance: many
d_gene: NA
v_gene: TRBV12-5

CDR3nt: TGTGCCAGCAGCGTAAGACTTCTCGAGACCCAGTACTTC
CDR3aa: CASSVRLLETQYF
j_gene: TRBJ2-5
abundance: many
d_gene: NA
v_gene: TRBV7-6

CDR3nt: TGTGCCAGCAGATCGGGACAGGGGTCCTACAATGAGCAGTTCTTC
CDR3aa: CASRSGQGSYNEQFF
j_gene: TRBJ2-1
abundance: few
d_gene: TRBD1
v_gene: TRBV7-9

CDR3nt: TGTGCCAGCAGCTTAGCGGAGTACAATGAGCAGTTCTTC
CDR3aa: CASSLAEYNEQFF
j_gene: TRBJ2-1
abundance: few
d_gene: NA
v_gene: TRBV7-9

CDR3nt: TGTGCCAGCAGTTACCGGACTAGCGGGAGGGCGGACTACAATGAGCAGTTCTTC
CDR3aa: CASSYRTSGRADYNEQFF
j_gene: TRBJ2-1
abundance: NA
d_gene: TRBD2
v_gene: TRBV6-2/TRBV6-3

CDR3nt: TGTGCCACCCAAGGCGACAGGGACGAGACCCAGTACTTC
CDR3aa: CATQGDRDETQYF
j_gene: TRBJ2-5
abundance: many
d_gene: TRBD1
v_gene: TRBV10-3

CDR3nt: TGTGCCAGCAGCTTAGCGGACGTTTACAATGAGCAGTTCTTC
CDR3aa: CASSLADVYNEQFF
j_gene: TRBJ2-1
abundance: NA
d_gene: NA
v_gene: TRBV11-3

CDR3nt: TGTGCCAGCAGTTCACAGGGTAATGGCTACACCTTC
CDR3aa: CASSSQGNGYTF
j_gene: TRBJ1-2
abundance: NA
d_gene: NA
v_gene: TRBV28

CDR3nt: TGTGCCAGCTCCGCCGGCGAACTGGGGATAGATACGCAGTATTTT
CDR3aa: CASSAGELGIDTQYF
j_gene: TRBJ2-3
abundance: few
d_gene: NA
v_gene: TRBV11-3

CDR3nt: TGCGCCAGCAGCCGAGCACAGGGCGCGGTAGATTCACCCCTCCACTTT
CDR3aa: CASSRAQGAVDSPLHF
j_gene: TRBJ1-6
abundance: NA
d_gene: NA
v_gene: TRBV4-3

CDR3nt: TGTGCCAGCAGCCTCGAGACAGTCTACTACGAGCAGTACTTC
CDR3aa: CASSLETVYYEQYF
j_gene: TRBJ2-7
abundance: many
d_gene: NA
v_gene: TRBV7-2

CDR3nt: TGTGCCAGCAGTGTAGCGGGAGGGCCCGGTACGCAGTATTTT
CDR3aa: CASSVAGGPGTQYF
j_gene: TRBJ2-3
abundance: NA
d_gene: TRBD2
v_gene: TRBV12-3/TRBV12-4

CDR3nt: TGTGCCAGCAGCCTTTATGCTGAAGCTTTCTTT
CDR3aa: CASSLYAEAFF
j_gene: TRBJ1-1
abundance: NA
d_gene: NA
v_gene: TRBV13

CDR3nt: TGTGCCAGTACCGGACAGAGTCTTAGCAATCAGCCCCAGCATTTT
CDR3aa: CASTGQSLSNQPQHF
j_gene: TRBJ1-5
abundance: NA
d_gene: NA
v_gene: TRBV19

CDR3nt: TGCGCCAGCAGCAACACCAAGACTCGGCCGGGTGAAAAACTGTTTTTT
CDR3aa: CASSNTKTRPGEKLFF
j_gene: TRBJ1-4
abundance: NA
d_gene: NA
v_gene: TRBV4-1

CDR3nt: TGTGCCAGCAGCTTAAATACGGGACAGGTAACCTACGAGCAGTACTTC
CDR3aa: CASSLNTGQVTYEQYF
j_gene: TRBJ2-7
abundance: many
d_gene: TRBD1
v_gene: TRBV7-8

CDR3nt: TGTGCCAGCAGCTTCCCCCTGGGACCCGAAGCTAACTATGGCTACACCTTC
CDR3aa: CASSFPLGPEANYGYTF
j_gene: TRBJ1-2
abundance: NA
d_gene: NA
v_gene: TRBV7-9

CDR3nt: TGTGCCAGCACTCGTAGGGGCAGTAACACCGGGGAGCTGTTTTTT
CDR3aa: CASTRRGSNTGELFF
j_gene: TRBJ2-2
abundance: few
d_gene: NA
v_gene: TRBV6-2/TRBV6-3

CDR3nt: TGCGCCAGCAGCTTGGCCGGGACAGGGTCGTACGAGCAGTACTTC
CDR3aa: CASSLAGTGSYEQYF
j_gene: TRBJ2-7
abundance: NA
d_gene: TRBD1
v_gene: TRBV5-1

CDR3nt: TGCAGTGCTAGATCAGGCGGCGCCTACGAGCAGTACTTC
CDR3aa: CSARSGGAYEQYF
j_gene: TRBJ2-7
abundance: few
d_gene: NA
v_gene: TRBV20-1

CDR3nt: TGTGCCAGTAAAGGGACAGGGAGTGAGAATACGCAGTATTTT
CDR3aa: CASKGTGSENTQYF
j_gene: TRBJ2-3
abundance: few
d_gene: TRBD1
v_gene: TRBV19

CDR3nt: TGTGCCAGTATGCCCCCCCAAGGACAGGGGCAGGGTGGCACAGATACGCAGTATTTT
CDR3aa: CASMPPQGQGQGGTDTQYF
j_gene: TRBJ2-3
abundance: NA
d_gene: TRBD1
v_gene: TRBV19

CDR3nt: TGTGCCAGCAGCTTTACAGGGTTAGGGGATGGCTACACCTTC
CDR3aa: CASSFTGLGDGYTF
j_gene: TRBJ1-2
abundance: NA
d_gene: NA
v_gene: TRBV7-3

CDR3nt: TGCGCCAGCCGCCAAGGGGGGAGGACTGAAGCTTTCTTT
CDR3aa: CASRQGGRTEAFF
j_gene: TRBJ1-1
abundance: NA
d_gene: NA
v_gene: TRBV5-1

CDR3nt: TGTGCCAGCAGCCTTTCCGGAGAGACCCAGTACTTC
CDR3aa: CASSLSGETQYF
j_gene: TRBJ2-5
abundance: many
d_gene: NA
v_gene: TRBV11-1